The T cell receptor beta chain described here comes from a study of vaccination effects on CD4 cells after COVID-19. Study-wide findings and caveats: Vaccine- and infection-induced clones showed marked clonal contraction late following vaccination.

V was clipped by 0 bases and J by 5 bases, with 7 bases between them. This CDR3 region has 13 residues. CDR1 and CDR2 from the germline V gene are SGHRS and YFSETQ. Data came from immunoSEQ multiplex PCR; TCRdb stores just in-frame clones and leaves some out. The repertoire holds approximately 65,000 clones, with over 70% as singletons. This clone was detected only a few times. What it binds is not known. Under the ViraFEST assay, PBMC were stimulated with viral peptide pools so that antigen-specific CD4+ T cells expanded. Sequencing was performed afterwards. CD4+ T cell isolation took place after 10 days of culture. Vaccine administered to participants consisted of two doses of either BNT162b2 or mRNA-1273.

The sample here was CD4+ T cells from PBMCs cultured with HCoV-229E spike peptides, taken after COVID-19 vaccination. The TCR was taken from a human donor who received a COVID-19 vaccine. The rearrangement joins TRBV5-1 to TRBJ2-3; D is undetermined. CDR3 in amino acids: CASSLADLDTQYF. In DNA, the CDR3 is TGCGCCAGCAGCTTGGCCGACTTAGATACGCAGTATTTT.